This T cell receptor (beta chain) was documented in a study of graft-versus-host responses after intestinal transplantation. Study-level background: Recipients underwent multivisceral, liver-intestinal, or isolated intestinal transplants. Following induction with anti-thymocyte globulin, all recipients were given tacrolimus and steroids for about three years. Study outcomes and limitations: Allografts from individuals with graft-donor T cell macrochimerism displayed high graft-versus-host to host-versus-graft clonal ratios. Circulating GvH clone levels at their peak were associated with HvG declines (early post-transplant).

Per the germline V gene, CDR1 is WNHNN and CDR2 is SYGVQD (reference sequence). The CDR3 has 16 amino acids. V trimming: 6 bases; J trimming: 1 base; junction bases outside the gene matches: 8. On this clone: Its antigen is unknown.

Assay used: immunoSEQ multiplex PCR; TCRdb lists only in-frame clones, some missing. Of more than 50,000 clones in the sample, approximately 91% are singletons; the top ten hold about 1.7%. Grafts had their tissue processed, releasing intraepithelial and lamina propria lymphocytes. The chain links TRBV10-1 to TRBJ2-3; 9 bases are a match to TRBD2. The TCR comes from a human patient who received an intestinal transplant, so some T cells may come from the graft donor. The source material was ileum tissue, sampled around 350 days after transplant. CDR3 bases: TGCGCCAGCAGCGCAGCGACTAGCGGAGGCACAGATACGCAGTATTTT. Protein: CASSAATSGGTDTQYF.